The 19 T cell receptor beta chains presented below share a single source sample, sequenced in a study of blood T cell repertoires in COVID-19. Sequencing was performed with immunoSEQ multiplex PCR; in TCRdb, only in-frame clones are kept and a portion is missing. Counted here are approximately 99,000 clones, 55% to 75% occurring once; the ten biggest clones make up about 1.8%. Material for sequencing was peripheral blood. These receptors were collected from a woman aged 40 to 50 with acute or convalescent COVID-19.

The V gene is TRBV5-6, the J gene TRBJ1-4, with TRBD1 matching over 8 bases. Germline loops: CDR1 SGHDT, CDR2 YYEEEE. CDR3 length: 16 amino acids. Trimming took 0 bases from V and 3 from J; bases not matched to a gene: 4. The chain's CDR3 is CASSLGQGRANEKLFF. The CDR3 region has the DNA TGTGCCAGCAGCTTGGGACAGGGGAGGGCTAATGAAAAACTGTTTTTT.

The chain links TRBV6-5 to TRBJ2-1; 7 bases are a match to TRBD1. Germline V gene sequence: CDR1 MNHEY, CDR2 SVGAGI. The CDR3 has 13 residues. V shed 10 bases and J 0 bases; nucleotides not matched to a gene: 3. The CDR3 sequence is CATRQGSYNEQFF. CDR3 bases: TGTGCCACTAGACAGGGCTCCTACAATGAGCAGTTCTTC.

This chain connects TRBV27 to TRBJ1-5; 11 bases fit TRBD1. Per germline, CDR1 MNHEY and CDR2 SMNVEV (reference sequence). CDR3 length equals 14 residues. J gave up 6 bases and V 5 bases, and 3 bases lay outside the gene matches. CDR3 bases: TGTGCCAGCAGTAGGACAGGGGGCACTCAGCCCCAGCATTTT. Its protein is CASSRTGGTQPQHF.

V and J are TRBV11-2 and TRBJ1-1; tentative D call: TRBD1 (6 bases). Germline CDR1 SGHAT, CDR2 FQNNGV. The CDR3 extends over 13 amino acids. V lost 3 bases to trimming and J lost 11 bases, with 16 bases between them. The CDR3 DNA reads TGTGCCAGCAGCTTGAAGGGGGAAGGGGTGGCTTTCTTT. Translating it yields CASSLKGEGVAFF. Looking up the rest from reference TRBV11-2 and TRBJ1-1 gives the full variable domain: EAGVAQSPRYKIIEKRQSVAFWCNPISGHATLYWYQQILGQGPKLLIQFQNNGVVDDSQLPKDRFSAERLKGVDSTLKIQPAKLEDSAVYLCASSLKGEGVAFFGQGTRLTVV.

This clone was found a few times. The chain couples TRBV9 to TRBJ1-6; 9 bases align to TRBD1. The V and J ends lost 4 bases and 9 bases, in that order; junction bases with no gene match: 5. The V gene's germline CDR1 is SGDLS and CDR2 YYNGEE. This CDR3 has 14 amino acids. The CDR3 DNA reads as TGTGCCAGCAGCCCCGGGACAGGGTTTTCACCCCTCCACTTT. This sequence encodes CASSPGTGFSPLHF. The variable domain in full, completed from reference TRBV9 and TRBJ1-6, reads DSGVTQTPKHLITATGQRVTLRCSPRSGDLSVYWYQQSLDQGLQFLIQYYNGEERAKGNILERFSAQQFPDLHSELNLSSLELGDSALYFCASSPGTGFSPLHFGNGTRLTVT.

The J gene is TRBJ2-7, the V gene TRBV7-6; no reliable D call. V shed 1 base and J shed 3 bases, with 7 bases lying between them. The germline CDR1 and CDR2 sequences are SGHVS and FNYEAQ. This CDR3 comprises 13 residues. CDR3 bases: TGTGCCAGCAGCTTAGGTCCCTACTACGAGCAGTACTTC. Protein sequence: CASSLGPYYEQYF.

The V gene is TRBV13, the J gene TRBJ2-3, with 7 bases that match TRBD2. Germline V gives CDR1 PRHDT, CDR2 FYEKMQ (reference sequence). Trimming cost V 5 bases and J 2 bases; bases outside gene matches: 13. CDR3 length equals 17 residues. The CDR3 sequence: CASSRRVGGSFTDTQYF. CDR3 DNA: TGTGCCAGCAGCCGGAGGGTGGGGGGGTCCTTCACAGATACGCAGTATTTT.

The chain carries TRBV30 and TRBJ2-5; D perhaps matches TRBD1 (5 bases). Germline-derived CDR1 and CDR2 are GTSNPN and SVGIG (reference sequence). Trimming removed 0 bases from V and 2 bases from J, with 7 bases in between. The CDR3 sequence is 13 residues long. The CDR3 region has the DNA TGTGCCTGGAGTGTAGGGGTTCAAGAGACCCAGTACTTC. It codes for CAWSVGVQETQYF.

V is TRBV18 and J is TRBJ2-3; D is ambiguous. The CDR3 length is 13 residues. Germline loops: CDR1 KGHSH, CDR2 LQKENI. The germline V and J ends were trimmed by 2 bases and 4 bases, with 7 bases remaining between them. The DNA of the CDR3 is TGTGCCAGCTCACCAGTACGGGCAGATACGCAGTATTTT. Protein sequence: CASSPVRADTQYF.

The V call is TRBV7-5, the J call TRBJ2-3; TRBD2, the D gene given by the table, was not confirmed from the DNA. TRBV7-5 is a pseudogene locus. The CDR3 has 15 amino acids. CDR3 residues: CVRSLGTRNKDTQYF. The DNA of the CDR3 is TGTGTCAGAAGCCTCGGGACTAGAAATAAAGATACGCAGTATTTT.

The genes are TRBV6-6 and TRBJ1-1, with a possible D match to TRBD1 (5 bases). This CDR3 has 14 amino acids. Trimming stripped 2 bases from V and 3 bases from J, with 10 bases between. CDR1 MNHNY and CDR2 SVGAGI come from the germline V gene (reference sequence). For the CDR3, the DNA is TGTGCCAGCAGTTACCAGGGATTCGACACTGAAGCTTTCTTT. Translation: CASSYQGFDTEAFF.

The chain has TRBV23-1 and TRBJ2-3; 12 bases match TRBD1. TRBV23-1 qualifies as an ORF whose function is uncertain. J lost 0 bases, V lost 9 bases, and 25 bases had no gene match. The CDR3 has 22 residues. Here the CDR3 reads CARTKTTGTGGGRKASTDTQYF. The CDR3 DNA reads as TGCGCCAGGACGAAAACTACCGGGACAGGGGGCGGTAGGAAGGCTAGCACAGATACGCAGTATTTT.

This clone was seen repeatedly, ten times or more. This chain joins TRBV7-7 and TRBJ2-2, with TRBD1 matching over 9 bases. Trimming removed 5 bases from V and 2 bases from J; junction bases left unmatched: 9. This CDR3 has 17 amino acids. Germline loops: CDR1 SSHAT, CDR2 FNYEAQ (reference sequence). The CDR3 reads CASSAEPGQGNTGELFF. The CDR3 DNA follows: TGTGCCAGCAGCGCCGAGCCGGGACAGGGTAACACCGGGGAGCTGTTTTTT.

The rearrangement uses TRBV19 and TRBJ1-1; 11 nucleotides align to TRBD1. J was trimmed by 5 bases and V by 7 bases; bases with no gene match: 6. In germline, CDR1 is LNHDA, CDR2 SQIVND (reference sequence). CDR3 size: 14 residues. The CDR3 spells CASKADRGLTEAFF. Here the CDR3 DNA reads TGTGCCAGTAAGGCGGACAGGGGGCTTACTGAAGCTTTCTTT.

This chain links TRBV19 with TRBJ2-7; 9 bases agree with TRBD1. CDR1 LNHDA and CDR2 SQIVND come from the germline V gene (reference sequence). The trim removed 7 bases at V and 2 bases at J, leaving 9 bases unmatched. The CDR3 consists of 15 residues. The CDR3 DNA sequence: TGTGCCAGTACCGCCGGACAGGGGTTAACCTACGAGCAGTACTTC. Translating it yields CASTAGQGLTYEQYF.

V is TRBV5-1 and J is TRBJ2-6, with a possible D match to TRBD2 (5 bases). The germline V and J ends were trimmed by 4 bases and 4 bases, with 12 bases remaining between them. This CDR3 contains 15 residues. The germline V gene has CDR1 SGHRS and CDR2 YFSETQ. CDR3 region: CASSPEVSGANVLTF. In nucleotides, the CDR3 is TGCGCCAGCAGCCCGGAGGTGTCCGGGGCCAACGTCCTGACTTTC. The full variable domain, completed using reference TRBV5-1 and TRBJ2-6, is KAGVTQTPRYLIKTRGQQVTLSCSPISGHRSVSWYQQTPGQGLQFLFEYFSETQRNKGNFPGRFSGRQFSNSRSEMNVSTLELGDSALYLCASSPEVSGANVLTFGAGSRLTVL.

This clone was recorded a few times. This chain links TRBV10-3 with TRBJ2-3, with 7 bases aligning to TRBD2. Germline lookup yields CDR1 ENHRY and CDR2 SYGVKD. This CDR3 is 15 amino acids long. The trim removed 2 bases at V and 2 bases at J, leaving 4 bases unmatched. The CDR3 nucleotides read TGTGCCATCAGTGAGCGGGGGAGGGACACAGATACGCAGTATTTT. Protein sequence: CAISERGRDTDTQYF.

This clone was counted a few times. This chain links TRBV2 with TRBJ1-2; a weak D match, TRBD1 (6 bases). The length of the CDR3 is 12 residues. Looked up from germline, CDR1 is SNHLY and CDR2 is FYNNEI. V was pared by 7 bases and J by 4 bases, with 10 bases between. CDR3 sequence reads: CASNRETYGYTF. CDR3 bases: TGTGCCAGCAACAGGGAAACCTATGGCTACACCTTC. The variable domain in full, with the rest retrieved from reference TRBV2 and TRBJ1-2, is EPEVTQTPSHQVTQMGQEVILRCVPISNHLYFYWYRQILGQKVEFLVSFYNNEISEKSEIFDDQFSVERPDGSNFTLKIRSTKLEDSAMYFCASNRETYGYTFGSGTRLTVV.

The gene calls are TRBV29-1 and TRBJ1-1; TRBD1 matches 8 bases. CDR1 is SQVTM and CDR2 is ANQGSEA in the germline V gene. This CDR3 region has 12 residues. Trimming at V came to 6 bases and at J to 1 base, leaving 1 base not matched to a gene. In DNA form, the CDR3 reads TGCAGCGTAGACAGGGGGAACACTGAAGCTTTCTTT. It specifies CSVDRGNTEAFF.